This T cell receptor beta chain appears in the sequencing data of a study of blood T cells in healthy people across ages. The germline V gene has CDR1 DFQATT and CDR2 SNEGSKA (reference sequence). V was cut by 0 bases and J by 7 bases, with 19 bases left in between. This CDR3 comprises 16 residues. Next came a second PCR, run for about 6 to 12 cycles, which used a sample-barcoded 5' primer along with a J-beta primer mix. MiXCR was run by TCRdb on the 5' RACE reads, yielding one entry per CDR3 protein. The repertoire has more than 700,000 distinct CDR3 sequences, about 45% of them found once; the top ten carry 15% to 20%.

This sequence originates from a man older than 75 in good health. The chain joins TRBV20-1 to TRBJ2-1; D unresolved. Material for sequencing was blood. This chain's CDR3 is CSARDLPATGWNEQFF. CDR3 sequence (DNA): TGCAGTGCTAGAGATCTCCCGGCTACCGGATGGAATGAGCAGTTCTTC.